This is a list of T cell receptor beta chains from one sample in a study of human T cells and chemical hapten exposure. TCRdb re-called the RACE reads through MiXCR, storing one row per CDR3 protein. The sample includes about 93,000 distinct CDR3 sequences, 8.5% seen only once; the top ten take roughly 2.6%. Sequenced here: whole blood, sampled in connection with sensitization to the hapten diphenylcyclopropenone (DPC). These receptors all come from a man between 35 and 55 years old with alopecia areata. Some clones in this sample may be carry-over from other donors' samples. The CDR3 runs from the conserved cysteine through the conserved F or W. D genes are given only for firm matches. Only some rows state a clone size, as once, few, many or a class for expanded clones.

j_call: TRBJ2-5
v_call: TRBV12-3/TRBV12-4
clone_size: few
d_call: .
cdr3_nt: TGTGCCAGCACCGGTTCTTCTTGGGAGACCCAGTACTTC
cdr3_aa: CASTGSSWETQYF

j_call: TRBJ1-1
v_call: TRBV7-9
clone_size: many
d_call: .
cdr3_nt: TGTGCCAGCAGTTCATCCGGGGGATTGACTGAAGCTTTCTTT
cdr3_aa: CASSSSGGLTEAFF

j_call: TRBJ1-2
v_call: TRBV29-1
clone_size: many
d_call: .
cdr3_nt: TGCAGCGTTGACCTGGAGCCCCCCTATGGCTACACCTTC
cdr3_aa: CSVDLEPPYGYTF

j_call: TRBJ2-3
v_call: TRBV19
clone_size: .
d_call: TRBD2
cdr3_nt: TGTGCCAGTAGTACCCCTTTAGCGGGAGGGGTAACTAGCACAGATACGCAGTATTTT
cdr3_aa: CASSTPLAGGVTSTDTQYF

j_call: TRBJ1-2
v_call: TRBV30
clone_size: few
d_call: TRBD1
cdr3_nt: TGTGCCTGGAGTGCACAGGGGAACTATGGCTACACCTTC
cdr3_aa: CAWSAQGNYGYTF

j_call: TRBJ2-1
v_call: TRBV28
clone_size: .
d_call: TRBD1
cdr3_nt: TGTGCCAGCACCTTATCCCCGGGACAGGGGGACAATGAGCAGTTCTTC
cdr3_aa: CASTLSPGQGDNEQFF

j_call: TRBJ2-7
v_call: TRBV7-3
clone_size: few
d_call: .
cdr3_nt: TGTGCCAGCAGCTTAACGTCAACCCATGTAGGGGCCGAGCAGTACTTC
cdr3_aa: CASSLTSTHVGAEQYF

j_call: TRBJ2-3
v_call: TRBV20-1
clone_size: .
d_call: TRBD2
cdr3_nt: TGCAGTGCTAGATTACTAGCGGGAGTGGGCACGCAGTATTTT
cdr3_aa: CSARLLAGVGTQYF

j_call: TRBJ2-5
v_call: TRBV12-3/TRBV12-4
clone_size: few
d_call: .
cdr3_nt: TGTGCCAGCAGTCTTGGGACGCACCAAGAGACCCAGTACTTC
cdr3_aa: CASSLGTHQETQYF

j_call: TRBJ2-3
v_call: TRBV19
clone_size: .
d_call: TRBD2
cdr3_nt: TGTGCCAGTAGTCCGATGGGACTAGAAGATACGCAGTATTTT
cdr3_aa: CASSPMGLEDTQYF

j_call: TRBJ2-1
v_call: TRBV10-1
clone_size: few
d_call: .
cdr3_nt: TGCGCCAGAACCATTAAATCCTACAATGAGCAGTTCTTC
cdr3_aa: CARTIKSYNEQFF

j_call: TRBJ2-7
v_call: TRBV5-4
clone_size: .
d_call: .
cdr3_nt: TGTGCCAGCAGCTTGGGGGCCCGGGGTTCCTACGAGCAGTACTTC
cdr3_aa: CASSLGARGSYEQYF

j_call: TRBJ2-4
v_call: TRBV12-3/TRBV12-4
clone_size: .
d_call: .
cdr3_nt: TGTGCCAGCACCCCCTCTGGGCAGGTTCAGTACTTC
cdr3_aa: CASTPSGQVQYF

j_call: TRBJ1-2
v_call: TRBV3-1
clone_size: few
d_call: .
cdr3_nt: TGTGCCAGCAGCCAAGATAACTATGGCTACACCTTC
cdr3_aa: CASSQDNYGYTF

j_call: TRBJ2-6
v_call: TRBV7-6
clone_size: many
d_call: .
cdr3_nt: TGTGCCAGCAGCTTATCACAGGGAGTTACTGGGGCCAACGTCCTGACTTTC
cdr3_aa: CASSLSQGVTGANVLTF

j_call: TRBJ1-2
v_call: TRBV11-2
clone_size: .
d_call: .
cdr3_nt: TGTGCCAGCAGCTTAGAAGCGGTATCCAACTATGGCTACACCTTC
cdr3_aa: CASSLEAVSNYGYTF

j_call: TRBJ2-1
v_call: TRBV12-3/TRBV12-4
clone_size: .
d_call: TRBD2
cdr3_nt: TGTGCCAGCAGTCTAGCGGGAGGTCACAATGAGCAGTTCTTC
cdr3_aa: CASSLAGGHNEQFF

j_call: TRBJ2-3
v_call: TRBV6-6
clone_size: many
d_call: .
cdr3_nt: TGTGCCAGCAGTTCGTCGGGGGTCTCAGATACGCAGTATTTT
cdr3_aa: CASSSSGVSDTQYF

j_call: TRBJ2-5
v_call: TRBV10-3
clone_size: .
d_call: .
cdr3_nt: TGTGCCATCAAGGATCGTCTGGAGACCCAGTACTTC
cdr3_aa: CAIKDRLETQYF

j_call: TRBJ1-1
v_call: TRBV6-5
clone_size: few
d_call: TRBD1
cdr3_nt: TGTGCCAGCAGAACCATGGGGACAGGGGGGAACACTGAAGCTTTCTTT
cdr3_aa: CASRTMGTGGNTEAFF

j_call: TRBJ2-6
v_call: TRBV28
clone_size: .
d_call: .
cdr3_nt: TGTGCCAGCAGAGTACAGAGCTCTGGGGCCAACGTCCTGACTTTC
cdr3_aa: CASRVQSSGANVLTF

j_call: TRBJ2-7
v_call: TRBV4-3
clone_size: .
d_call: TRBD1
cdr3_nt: TGCGCCAGCAGTCCATCGCACAGGGGATTTTCTAGCAACTACGAGCAGTACTTC
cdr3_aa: CASSPSHRGFSSNYEQYF

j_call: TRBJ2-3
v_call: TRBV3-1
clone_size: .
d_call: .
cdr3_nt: TGTGCCAGTCAGGTCGGAGCCAGGGGTACGCAGTATTTT
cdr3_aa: CASQVGARGTQYF

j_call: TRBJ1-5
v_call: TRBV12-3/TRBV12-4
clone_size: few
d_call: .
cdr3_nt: TGTGCCAGCAGTTTCAAAGTTAAGGGGGGAAATCAGCCCCAGCATTTT
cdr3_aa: CASSFKVKGGNQPQHF

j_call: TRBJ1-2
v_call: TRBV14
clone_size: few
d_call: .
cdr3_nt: TGTGCCAGCAGCCAAGGAACCCCACAGGCTTATGGCTACACCTTC
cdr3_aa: CASSQGTPQAYGYTF

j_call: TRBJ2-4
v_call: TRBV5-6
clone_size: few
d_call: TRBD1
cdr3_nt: TGTGCCAGCAGCTTGGATGGGACAGGGAACGGGCTAAACATTCAGTACTTC
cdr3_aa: CASSLDGTGNGLNIQYF

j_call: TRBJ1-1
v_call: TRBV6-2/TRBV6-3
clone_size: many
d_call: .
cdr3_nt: TGTGCCAGCAGAGCTCAGGGAGAAGCTTTCTTT
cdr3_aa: CASRAQGEAFF

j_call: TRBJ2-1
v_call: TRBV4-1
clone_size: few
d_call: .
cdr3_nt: TGCGCCAGCAGCCAAGAACCCCGGACTGCCTCCTACAATGAGCAGTTCTTC
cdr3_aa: CASSQEPRTASYNEQFF

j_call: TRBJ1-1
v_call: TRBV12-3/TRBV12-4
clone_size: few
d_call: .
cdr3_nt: TGTGCCAGCAGTCTCCAACAGGGTATGAACACTGAAGCTTTCTTT
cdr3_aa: CASSLQQGMNTEAFF

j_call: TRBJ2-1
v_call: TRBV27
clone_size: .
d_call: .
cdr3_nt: TGTGCCAGCAATCGCGGGGGCAGCTCCTACAATGAGCAGTTCTTC
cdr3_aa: CASNRGGSSYNEQFF

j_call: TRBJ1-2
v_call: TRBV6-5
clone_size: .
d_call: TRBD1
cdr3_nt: TGTGCCAGCAGTTACCTGACAGGGGCCTCTAACTATGGCTACACCTTC
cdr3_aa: CASSYLTGASNYGYTF

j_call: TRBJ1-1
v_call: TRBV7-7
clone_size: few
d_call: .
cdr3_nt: TGTGCTAGCAGCCGGACAGAGGCCACTGAAGCTTTCTTT
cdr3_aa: CASSRTEATEAFF

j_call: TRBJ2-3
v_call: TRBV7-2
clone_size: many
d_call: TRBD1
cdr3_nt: TGTGCCAGCAGCTCTCAGGGGGCGGGGATAGATACGCAGTATTTT
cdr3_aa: CASSSQGAGIDTQYF